The 14 T cell receptor beta chains presented below share a single source sample, sequenced in a study of hypomethylating agent response in myelodysplastic syndrome. The assay was immunoSEQ multiplex PCR, and TCRdb's table has in-frame clones only and misses some. The sample has about 2,800 clones, approximately 81% seen once; the top ten hold around 28%. The specimen was bone marrow, collected before or after starting hypomethylating agent treatment for myelodysplastic syndrome (not recorded which). These receptors originate from a human donor with myelodysplastic syndrome.

The J gene is TRBJ2-1, the V gene TRBV5-4, with D possibly matching TRBD2 (6 bases). The V end lost 4 bases, the J end lost 6 bases, and 8 bases lay between the germline ends. Germline loops: CDR1 SGHNT, CDR2 YYREEE (reference sequence). The CDR3 is 12 residues long. CDR3 in amino acids: CASSGDFNEQFF. DNA of the CDR3: TGTGCCAGCAGCGGGGACTTCAATGAGCAGTTCTTC.

The genes are TRBV10-3 and TRBJ2-3; 11 bases align to TRBD2. Germline values: CDR1 ENHRY, CDR2 SYGVKD. After removal of 6 bases from V and 3 bases from J, the junction contained 2 bases not matched to a gene. This CDR3 has 14 residues. As DNA, the CDR3 is TGTGCCATCAGACTAGCGGGGGCGACAGATACGCAGTATTTT. Its protein is CAIRLAGATDTQYF.

The genes are TRBV6-5 and TRBJ1-2; 7 bases are shared with TRBD1. Germline CDR1 is MNHEY and CDR2 is SVGAGI. The CDR3 has 11 residues. V lost 10 bases and J lost 7; bases outside the gene matches: 6. The CDR3 spells CATAGGLGYTF. The CDR3, as DNA: TGTGCCACGGCAGGGGGTCTTGGCTACACCTTC.

The J gene is TRBJ1-2, the V gene TRBV7-2, with TRBD1 matching 8 bases. This CDR3 has 15 residues. V trimming: 2 bases; J trimming: 1 base; junction bases outside the gene matches: 3. Germline V gene lookup returns CDR1 SGHTA and CDR2 FQGNSA. DNA of the CDR3: TGTGCCAGCAGCTTAACAGGACAGGGTAACTATGGCTACACCTTC. Protein product: CASSLTGQGNYGYTF.

The J gene is TRBJ2-7, the V gene TRBV11-1, with TRBD1 matching over 9 bases. The CDR3 runs to 15 residues. Germline assignment: CDR1 SGHAT and CDR2 FQDESV (reference sequence). V was clipped by 3 bases and J by 2 bases; unmatched bases: 5. The DNA of the CDR3 is TGTGCCAGCAGCTTTGACAGGGGGATAACCTACGAGCAGTACTTC. It specifies CASSFDRGITYEQYF. Together with reference TRBV11-1 and TRBJ2-7, the CDR3 gives the full variable domain: EAEVAQSPRYKITEKSQAVAFWCDPISGHATLYWYRQILGQGPELLVQFQDESVVDDSQLPKDRFSAERLKGVDSTLKIQPAELGDSAMYLCASSFDRGITYEQYFGPGTRLTVT.

The gene calls are TRBV7-9 and TRBJ1-4; D is undetermined. Deletions cut 3 bases from V and 7 bases from J, with 21 bases between. The CDR3 contains 17 residues. Germline CDR1 SEHNR, CDR2 FQNEAQ (reference sequence). The CDR3 loop reads CASSLSQEGWEFEKLFF. The DNA of the CDR3 is TGTGCCAGCAGCTTGAGTCAGGAAGGATGGGAATTTGAAAAACTGTTTTTT.

V usage is TRBV6-1 and J usage is TRBJ1-4; D gene unclear. CDR3 length: 13 amino acids. Between the trimmed V and J ends, which lost 4 bases and 3 bases, there was a span of 6 bases. The V gene's germline CDR1 is MNHNS and CDR2 SASEGT. CDR3 in DNA: TGTGCCAGCAGTGGAGGGTCTAATGAAAAACTGTTTTTT. It specifies CASSGGSNEKLFF.

This chain links TRBV5-6 with TRBJ1-4, with unresolved D. V gave up 3 bases and J gave up 7 bases, with 10 bases separating them. The germline V gene encodes CDR1 SGHDT and CDR2 YYEEEE. The CDR3 covers 13 residues. CDR3: CASSSGYGEKLFF. The CDR3 DNA reads TGTGCCAGCAGCTCTGGGTATGGTGAAAAACTGTTTTTT. Supplemented by reference TRBV5-6 and TRBJ1-4, the full variable domain reads DAGVTQSPTHLIKTRGQQVTLRCSPKSGHDTVSWYQQALGQGPQFIFQYYEEEERQRGNFPDRFSGHQFPNYSSELNVNALLLGDSALYLCASSSGYGEKLFFGSGTQLSVL.

This chain connects TRBV19 to TRBJ1-3, with D possibly being TRBD1 (5 bases). This CDR3 spans 11 amino acids. Germline-derived CDR1 and CDR2 are LNHDA and SQIVND (reference sequence). With 8 bases removed from V and 8 bases from J, the gap between germline ends came to 10 bases. The CDR3 protein is CASGDPDTIYF. The CDR3 nucleotides read TGTGCCAGTGGGGACCCAGACACCATATATTTT.

V usage is TRBV10-3 and J usage is TRBJ2-1; D not certain. Germline loops: CDR1 ENHRY, CDR2 SYGVKD. V dropped 7 bases and J dropped 4 bases, with 8 bases sitting between them. This CDR3 comprises 12 residues. CDR3 coding DNA: TGTGCCATCACATCACTGTACAATGAGCAGTTCTTC. As protein: CAITSLYNEQFF.

V is TRBV6-1 and J is TRBJ1-2; TRBD1 might be the D (6 bases). CDR1 is MNHNS, CDR2 SASEGT, per germline. Trimming took 6 bases from V and 2 from J, leaving 13 bases between them. CDR3 length: 14 amino acids. The DNA for the CDR3 is TGTGCCAGCAGCGAAAACAGGGTAAACTATGGCTACACCTTC. Translation gives CASSENRVNYGYTF.

This clone was counted once. The chain joins TRBV18 to TRBJ2-5, with D possibly matching TRBD1 (7 bases). This CDR3 contains 16 residues. From germline, CDR1 is KGHSH and CDR2 LQKENI. Trimming removed 2 bases at V and 5 bases at J, with 18 bases between. In nucleotides, the CDR3 is TGTGCCAGCTCACCATTGACAGGGTATGGAGGGGAGACCCAGTACTTC. It is translated as CASSPLTGYGGETQYF.

V and J are TRBV7-2 and TRBJ2-5; TRBD2 matches at 8 bases. The CDR3 loop spans 15 amino acids. Germline lookup yields CDR1 SGHTA and CDR2 FQGNSA. The junction had 9 bases not matched to a gene; V was cut back by 7 bases and J by 2 bases. The CDR3 nucleotides are TGTGCCAGCACCCCAAGGGCTAGCGGGCAAGAGACCCAGTACTTC. Protein sequence: CASTPRASGQETQYF.

This clone has more than one count but fewer than ten. This chain joins TRBV19 and TRBJ1-2; D remains unclear. Germline V CDR1 and CDR2: LNHDA, SQIVND (reference sequence). V was clipped by 5 bases and J by 0 bases, with 10 bases between them. The CDR3 sequence is 14 residues long. CDR3 protein: CASSQAGSNYGYTF. CDR3 sequence (DNA): TGTGCCAGTAGTCAGGCAGGTTCTAACTATGGCTACACCTTC.